This TCR beta chain is from a study of monozygotic twins with inflammatory bowel disease. TCRdb reprocessed the 5' RACE reads, keeping one entry per CDR3 protein, no DNA. Found here are more than 300,000 distinct CDR3 sequences; the top ten clones hold around 2.6%. CDR1 MNHEY and CDR2 SMNVEV come from the germline V gene (reference sequence). This CDR3 has 15 residues. The clonotype comes from a human donor with ulcerative colitis or Crohn's disease, or a healthy co-twin of an affected twin (not recorded which). This chain joins TRBV27 and TRBJ1-2; TCRdb reports TRBD1, a call that lacks DNA to check it against. The sequencing sample was made of blood. This CDR3 reads CASSSPGQGMGGYTF.